One sample yielded the 22 T cell receptor beta chains listed below, sequenced in a study of T-cell memory formation after mild COVID-19. TCRdb processed the 5' RACE reads anew with MiXCR; each CDR3 protein has one entry. The sample has a few hundred thousand distinct CDR3 sequences, roughly 8.2% seen once. The sequencing sample was made of PBMCs or a T cell subset sorted from them (not recorded which). The origin of the receptors is a man younger than 35 who had mild COVID-19 (a few samples of this study predate the infection). Cell type and time point are not known.

There are a few counts of this clonotype. This sequence joins TRBV12-3 or TRBV12-4 and TRBJ2-4, with 7 nucleotides matching TRBD1. V lost 2 bases and J lost 3; bases outside the gene matches: 7. The CDR3 sequence is 16 residues long. DNA of the CDR3: TGTGCCAGCAGTTTAAGAGTACAGGGGAGCAAAAACATTCAGTACTTC. It translates to CASSLRVQGSKNIQYF.

The chain is built from TRBV6-6 and TRBJ1-3; D is undetermined. The germline CDR1 and CDR2 sequences are MNHNY and SVGAGI (reference sequence). The CDR3 spans 15 residues. Trimming took 2 bases from V and 0 from J, leaving 8 bases between them. The CDR3 reads CASSYTAISGNTIYF. The DNA of the CDR3 is TGTGCCAGCAGTTACACGGCGATCTCTGGAAACACCATATATTTT.

The chain couples TRBV25-1 to TRBJ2-7, with D possibly matching TRBD2 (6 bases). Between the trimmed V and J ends, which lost 5 bases and 2 bases, there was a span of 13 bases. This CDR3 region has 14 residues. Germline CDR1 reads MGHDK; CDR2 reads SYGVNS. Here the CDR3 reads CASSSRGSAYEQYF. The DNA for the CDR3 is TGTGCCAGCAGTTCACGGGGGTCAGCCTACGAGCAGTACTTC.

The chain links TRBV7-9 to TRBJ1-5; 7 bases match TRBD1. Germline V CDR1 and CDR2: SEHNR, FQNEAQ (reference sequence). V lost 3 bases, J lost 7 bases, and 6 bases stayed unmatched. The CDR3 sequence is 14 residues long. CDR3 loop: CASSFEGGAQPQHF. The CDR3 coding sequence is TGTGCCAGCAGCTTTGAAGGGGGCGCCCAGCCCCAGCATTTT.

This clonotype was found a few times. The chain recombines TRBV20-1 with TRBJ2-5; 11 bases fit TRBD2. Germline V CDR1 and CDR2: DFQATT, SNEGSKA (reference sequence). The CDR3 is 15 residues long. J gave up 4 bases and V 3 bases, and 7 bases lay outside the gene matches. The CDR3 nucleotides are TGCAGTGCTAGGGTTAGCGGGGGGGCAGGAGAGACCCAGTACTTC. This codes for CSARVSGGAGETQYF.

This clonotype was observed a handful of times. CDR3 protein: CSASNLERGIYNEQFF. As DNA, the CDR3 is TGCAGTGCTAGTAACCTAGAGCGGGGGATCTACAATGAGCAGTTCTTC. This chain connects TRBV20-1 to TRBJ2-1; 8 bases agree with TRBD2. CDR1 is DFQATT, CDR2 SNEGSKA, per germline (reference sequence). This CDR3 region has 16 residues. V lost 3 bases, J lost 3 bases, and 10 bases stayed unmatched.

The chain is built from TRBV5-5 and TRBJ2-2; D is ambiguous. V lost 7 bases to trimming and J lost 8 bases, with 18 bases between them. This CDR3 contains 14 residues. CDR1 is SGHKS and CDR2 is YYEKEE in the germline V gene (reference sequence). CDR3 region: CASGPRPSYGELFF. CDR3 sequence (DNA): TGTGCCAGCGGCCCGCGACCTTCGTATGGGGAGCTGTTTTTT.

This clonotype was observed a handful of times. J is TRBJ1-1 and V is TRBV30; 7 nucleotides match TRBD1. From germline, CDR1 is GTSNPN and CDR2 SVGIG (reference sequence). This CDR3 spans 13 amino acids. Trimming cost V 3 bases and J 5 bases; bases outside gene matches: 6. The CDR3 reads CAWSGQVETEAFF. DNA for the CDR3: TGTGCCTGGAGCGGACAGGTAGAGACTGAAGCTTTCTTT.

This clonotype was seen at least ten times. The chain recombines TRBV19 with TRBJ1-2, with D hard to call. Germline assignment: CDR1 LNHDA and CDR2 SQIVND (reference sequence). Trimming pared 7 bases from V and 5 bases from J, leaving 23 bases between. CDR3 length: 16 residues. DNA for the CDR3: TGTGCCAGTACCGTTAGAACCAACGGCCTTGGGTATGGCTACACCTTC. Protein product: CASTVRTNGLGYGYTF.

The J gene is TRBJ1-2, the V gene TRBV6-5; 8 positions agree with TRBD1. This CDR3 is built from 16 residues. V lost 2 bases and J lost 6; bases outside the gene matches: 11. Germline CDR1 MNHEY, CDR2 SVGAGI. The CDR3 DNA reads TGTGCCAGCAGTTACCATAGGACAGGGAGTACTAATGGCTACACCTTC. Translated: CASSYHRTGSTNGYTF.

This clonotype occurred many times. This chain links TRBV4-1 with TRBJ1-5, with D perhaps TRBD1 (6 bases). The CDR3 contains 15 residues. Germline loops: CDR1 MGHRA, CDR2 YSYEKL. V was cut by 0 bases and J by 7 bases, with 13 bases left in between. CDR3 loop: CASSQDWGAWQPQHF. The CDR3 DNA is TGCGCCAGCAGCCAAGATTGGGGGGCATGGCAGCCCCAGCATTTT.

This clonotype was counted a few times. The chain links TRBV20-1 to TRBJ2-5; TRBD2 matches at 8 bases. The CDR3 extends over 14 amino acids. V was pared by 5 bases and J by 1 base, with 6 bases of the junction left unmatched. From germline, CDR1 is DFQATT and CDR2 SNEGSKA (reference sequence). The DNA for the CDR3 is TGCAGTGCTGGACCTACTAGCGGCCAAGAGACCCAGTACTTC. This gives the protein CSAGPTSGQETQYF.

This clonotype was counted many times. V usage is TRBV3-1 and J usage is TRBJ1-2, with a possible D match to TRBD1 (6 bases). The CDR3 consists of 13 residues. V was cut by 4 bases and J by 4 bases, with 10 bases left in between. CDR1 is LGHDT and CDR2 is YNNKEL in the germline V gene (reference sequence). CDR3 bases: TGTGCCAGCAGCCCCCAGGGGTCCTATGGCTACACCTTC. Its protein is CASSPQGSYGYTF.

J is TRBJ1-1 and V is TRBV5-1, with TRBD1 matching 8 bases. The CDR3 has 16 residues. The J segment lost 4 bases and the V segment lost 0 bases, leaving 8 bases of the junction unmatched. The germline V gene has CDR1 SGHRS and CDR2 YFSETQ. The DNA of the CDR3 is TGCGCCAGCAGCTTGGGGACAGGGCTTAAGGGCACTGAAGCTTTCTTT. It codes for CASSLGTGLKGTEAFF.

The V call is TRBV20-1, the J call TRBJ2-7; TRBD2 agrees at 7 bases. V lost 4 bases, J lost 6 bases, and 9 bases stayed unmatched. CDR1 is DFQATT and CDR2 is SNEGSKA in the germline V gene (reference sequence). The CDR3 extends over 13 amino acids. CDR3 bases: TGCAGTGCTATGGGGGGAGGGGATGGCGAGCAGTACTTC. Translating it yields CSAMGGGDGEQYF.

This clonotype was observed a few times. V and J are TRBV10-3 and TRBJ2-1; 7 bases map to TRBD2. The trim removed 5 bases at V and 2 bases at J, leaving 12 bases unmatched. The CDR3 runs to 17 residues. In germline, CDR1 is ENHRY, CDR2 SYGVKD. The CDR3 region has the DNA TGTGCCATCAGTCCAAAAGCAGGAGCGGGGACCTACAATGAGCAGTTCTTC. It specifies CAISPKAGAGTYNEQFF.

The rearrangement joins TRBV7-8 to TRBJ2-7; D is ambiguous. Looked up from germline, CDR1 is SGHVS and CDR2 is FQNEAQ. Trimming removed 3 bases at V and 1 base at J, with 10 bases between. The CDR3 is 14 residues long. Here the CDR3 DNA reads TGTGCCAGCAGCTTCTCGGACGGATCCTACGAGCAGTACTTC. Residues: CASSFSDGSYEQYF.

This clonotype was picked up a small number of times. CDR3 coding DNA: TGTGCCAGCAGTTTAGGACAGGGTAATGGGAACACTGAAGCTTTCTTT. Encoded protein: CASSLGQGNGNTEAFF. The chain recombines TRBV12-3 or TRBV12-4 with TRBJ1-1; 7 bases line up with TRBD1. The CDR3 has 16 residues. With V trimmed by 1 base and J by 1 base, 6 bases remained unmatched.

This clonotype was counted many times. The rearrangement joins TRBV6-5 to TRBJ2-1; D is perhaps TRBD1 (7 bases). The ends were cut back, 8 bases at V and 0 bases at J, with 11 bases in the middle. Germline values: CDR1 MNHEY, CDR2 SVGAGI. The CDR3 is 14 amino acids. CDR3 coding DNA: TGTGCCAGCGCGCGGGACAGCTCCTACAATGAGCAGTTCTTC. Its protein product is CASARDSSYNEQFF.

This clonotype has a single count. This sequence joins TRBV12-3 or TRBV12-4 and TRBJ2-5; possibly TRBD1 or TRBD2 for D (6 bases each). Trimming pared 3 bases from V and 5 bases from J, leaving 13 bases between. This CDR3 has 14 residues. DNA of the CDR3: TGTGCCAGCAGTTTTGGGGGGCATCGGGAGACCCAGTACTTC. Encoded protein: CASSFGGHRETQYF.

This clonotype was counted between two and nine times. This rearrangement joins TRBV5-1 to TRBJ2-2; D is perhaps TRBD2 (6 bases). Per the germline V gene, CDR1 is SGHRS and CDR2 is YFSETQ. This CDR3 contains 15 residues. V shed 4 bases and J shed 2 bases, with 12 bases lying between them. The CDR3 coding sequence is TGCGCCAGCAGCGCACCGGGACTTAACACCGGGGAGCTGTTTTTT. Protein: CASSAPGLNTGELFF.

The rearrangement uses TRBV6-5 and TRBJ2-2; 8 bases are a match to TRBD2. The germline CDR1 and CDR2 sequences are MNHEY and SVGAGI. There are 14 residues in the CDR3. V shed 7 bases and J 2 bases; nucleotides not matched to a gene: 3. CDR3 DNA sequence: TGTGCCAGCACGCGGGGGGTCAACACCGGGGAGCTGTTTTTT. Amino acids: CASTRGVNTGELFF.